This T cell receptor (beta chain) emerged from a study of human T cells and chemical hapten exposure (dated by TCRdb to about 2021). Looking at the study overall: Libraries were pooled for sequencing, and variation in per-sample TCR yields was attributed mainly to small differences in library volumes within the pool. This study followed changes in the peripheral blood TCR repertoire in vivo during primary and secondary sensitization of alopecia patients to the hapten diphenylcyclopropenone (DPC). From each blood RNA sample, both TCR alpha and TCR beta chains were sequenced.

This clonotype has at least ten counts. Its cognate antigen has yet to be identified. Base qualities are not provided; no much larger clone lies one nucleotide away. Including cysteine and phenylalanine, the CDR3 has 15 amino acids. The sequence is cut down to CDR3 DNA, 45 bases in frame from base 1. The germline V end is reduced by 2 bases and the J end by 3 bases; junction bases left unmatched: 4. The germline V gene sets CDR1 to MDHEN and CDR2 to SYDVKM. Receptor libraries were prepared by 5' RACE. The instrument given in TCRdb is Illumina MiSeq. Library preparation attached unique molecular identifiers to individual cDNA molecules for quantitative, reproducible TCR counting. As for how the authors treated the data: A median of roughly 98,000 TCRs per sample was observed, with a range of 23,224 to 690,600. V, J and CDR3 annotation of the TCR reads was carried out using the Decombinator software suite. For the PS versus PT1 abundance plots, all samples were subsampled to the same number of TCRs (28,000). TCRs were defined as expanded if absent before sensitization and observed at least eight times at the 2-week time point. Starting from the raw public reads, TCRdb applied fastp trimming at Q25, assembled clones with MiXCR and retained in-frame beta chains. A single entry per CDR3 protein holds the most common genes and DNA from its merged rows. None of the V and J calls come from the authors' own analysis; TCRdb made them. A total of about 120,000 distinct CDR3 sequences appear in this sample, approximately 19% of them only once. The ten largest clones take up roughly 3.1% of the sample.

Here is what the overall study found, with its caveats: Repeated subsampling changed both the strength of the expansion versus patch-test correlation and the threshold at which that correlation became significant. The number of TCRs above 1 in 1000 frequency did not change with DPC sensitization; there was no evidence of global repertoire structure alterations.

Total RNA was extracted from unfractionated whole blood that had been collected in Tempus Blood RNA tubes. Five or six healthy volunteers acted as controls for TCR sequencing and had blood drawn at day 0, 2 weeks and 6 weeks. In this chain, TRBV28 is recombined with TRBJ2-3, with 8 central nucleotides matching TRBD1. This sequence was found in a human donor in good health. The nucleotides are TGTGCCAGCAGTTTAGGACAGGGTCCGACAGATACGCAGTATTTT. This encodes CASSLGQGPTDTQYF.